Below are 23 T cell receptor beta chains sequenced from a single sample in a study of blood T cell repertoires in COVID-19. Libraries were prepared by immunoSEQ multiplex PCR; TCRdb keeps only in-frame clonotypes and omits some of them. The sample carries a few hundred thousand clones, approximately 91% recorded once. The specimen sequenced was PBMCs or T cells enriched from blood (not recorded which). All receptors derive from a woman aged 25 to 39 who had been exposed to COVID-19.

The DNA of the CDR3 is TGTGCCAGCAGCCAAGAGCCGTCACTCCATGGCTACACCTTC. Its protein product is CASSQEPSLHGYTF. J is TRBJ1-2 and V is TRBV3-1 (or the pseudogene TRBV3-2); D call uncertain. Germline V gives CDR1 LGHDT, CDR2 YNNKEL (reference sequence). The V and J ends lost 0 bases and 6 bases respectively, with 11 bases between them. There are 14 residues in the CDR3.

As for this clone: Other DNA sequences in this sample translate to the same CDR3. The chain carries TRBV7-3 and TRBJ1-1; 9 positions agree with TRBD1. This CDR3 region has 14 residues. Trimming cost V 5 bases and J 2 bases; bases outside gene matches: 3. Germline assignment: CDR1 SGHTA and CDR2 FQGTGA. The CDR3 region has the DNA TGTGCCAGCAGCCCGGGACAGGGAAACACTGAAGCTTTCTTT. This encodes CASSPGQGNTEAFF.

The rearrangement links TRBV29-1 to TRBJ1-5; D not certain. The CDR3 runs 11 residues. V was cut by 5 bases and J by 4 bases, with 6 bases left in between. In germline, CDR1 is SQVTM, CDR2 ANQGSEA. The DNA for the CDR3 is TGCAGCGTTTTGAGGAATCAGCCCCAGCATTTT. It yields the protein CSVLRNQPQHF.

The chain is built from TRBV29-1 and TRBJ2-1, with TRBD1 identical over 10 bases. The CDR3 has 14 residues. Germline V gene data show CDR1 as SQVTM and CDR2 as ANQGSEA. V shed 4 bases, J shed 7 bases, and the junction held 7 bases outside the gene matches. Here the CDR3 reads CSVAPGQGMNEQFF. For the CDR3, the DNA is TGCAGCGTTGCCCCGGGACAGGGGATGAATGAGCAGTTCTTC.

The V gene is TRBV27, the J gene TRBJ1-3, with 7 positions matching TRBD1. The germline CDR1 and CDR2 sequences are MNHEY and SMNVEV (reference sequence). The CDR3 sequence is 16 residues long. The J segment lost 4 bases and the V segment lost 3 bases, leaving 9 bases of the junction unmatched. The CDR3 loop reads CASSLTGQILGNTIYF. CDR3 nucleotide sequence: TGTGCCAGCAGTTTGACGGGACAGATCTTGGGAAACACCATATATTTT.

The V call is TRBV7-9, the J call TRBJ2-1, with 7 positions matching TRBD2. Germline V gene data show CDR1 as SEHNR and CDR2 as FQNEAQ (reference sequence). V shed 0 bases and J 3 bases; nucleotides not matched to a gene: 14. CDR3 length: 19 amino acids. The DNA for the CDR3 is TGTGCCAGCAGCTTAGCTCCAGGCAATAGCGGGCTTCTCTACAATGAGCAGTTCTTC. Translation: CASSLAPGNSGLLYNEQFF.

The chain joins TRBV5-6 to TRBJ1-1, with TRBD1 as a possible D gene (6 bases). V gave up 4 bases and J gave up 1 base, with 11 bases separating them. Per germline, CDR1 SGHDT and CDR2 YYEEEE. The length of the CDR3 is 14 residues. The CDR3 DNA follows: TGTGCCAGCAGCAGGGGGTCAAGGAACACTGAAGCTTTCTTT. Protein: CASSRGSRNTEAFF.

Regarding this clone: The same CDR3 can be traced to other DNA sequences in this sample. The chain has TRBV3-1 (or the pseudogene TRBV3-2) and TRBJ2-1, with 7 bases that match TRBD2. CDR3 size: 15 residues. Germline trimming cut 4 bases from V and 2 bases from J; bases unmatched to any gene: 5. CDR1 and CDR2 (germline): LGHDT, YNNKEL (reference sequence). The CDR3 here is CASSPLAGAYNEQFF. The CDR3 DNA is TGTGCCAGCAGCCCCCTGGCGGGAGCCTACAATGAGCAGTTCTTC.

The chain combines TRBV3-1 (or the pseudogene TRBV3-2) with TRBJ2-7; the match to TRBD2 covers 10 bases. With 0 bases clipped from V and 6 bases from J, the junction kept 5 bases outside the gene matches. The CDR3 contains 15 residues. Germline loops: CDR1 LGHDT, CDR2 YNNKEL (reference sequence). CDR3 coding DNA: TGTGCCAGCAGCCAAGACGCTAGCGGGAGTGGCGAGCAGTACTTC. This codes for CASSQDASGSGEQYF.

The chain combines TRBV7-9 with TRBJ2-1; maybe TRBD2 (7 bases). Trimming took 6 bases from V and 4 from J, leaving 16 bases between them. The germline CDR1 and CDR2 sequences are SEHNR and FQNEAQ (reference sequence). This CDR3 region has 15 residues. This chain's CDR3 is CASRKGGSYYNEQFF. CDR3 in DNA: TGTGCCAGCAGAAAGGGGGGGTCCTATTACAATGAGCAGTTCTTC.

In this sample, this clone turned up once. The chain carries TRBV7-9 and TRBJ2-7, with 10 bases lining up with TRBD2. The CDR3 has 15 amino acids. The ends lost 0 bases at V and 5 bases at J; junction bases unmatched: 4. Germline V gene sequence: CDR1 SEHNR, CDR2 FQNEAQ (reference sequence). The CDR3 loop reads CASSLAPSGSHEQYF. Here the CDR3 DNA reads TGTGCCAGCAGCTTAGCGCCTAGCGGGAGCCACGAGCAGTACTTC.

The V call is TRBV6-1, the J call TRBJ2-6, with D perhaps matching TRBD2 (6 bases). Looked up from germline, CDR1 is MNHNS and CDR2 is SASEGT. The V end was cut by 2 bases, the J end by 4 bases, with 12 bases between. The CDR3 extends over 16 amino acids. The CDR3: CASSEQGLSGANVLTF. CDR3 in DNA: TGTGCCAGCAGTGAACAGGGACTTTCAGGGGCCAACGTCCTGACTTTC.

This chain connects TRBV2 to TRBJ1-5; 7 nucleotides align to TRBD1. The CDR3 has 13 residues. Losses at the gene ends were 6 bases for V and 6 bases for J; bases not matched to a gene: 5. Looked up from germline, CDR1 is SNHLY and CDR2 is FYNNEI. This CDR3 reads CASSLQGGQPQHF. CDR3 in DNA: TGTGCCAGCAGCCTTCAGGGGGGTCAGCCCCAGCATTTT.

This chain's CDR3 is CATSRRSSYSNQPQHF. In DNA, the CDR3 is TGTGCCACCAGCAGGCGATCCTCCTATAGCAATCAGCCCCAGCATTTT. The V and J genes are TRBV15 and TRBJ1-5; D is unclear. Deletions cut 3 bases from V and 0 bases from J, with 12 bases between. The germline V gene has CDR1 LNHNV and CDR2 YYDKDF (reference sequence). This CDR3 contains 16 residues.

This clone was seen just once. This chain uses TRBV5-1 with TRBJ1-2; 9 nucleotides line up with TRBD1. The CDR3 covers 18 residues. V gave up 7 bases and J gave up 6 bases; unmatched junction bases: 22. Germline loops: CDR1 SGHRS, CDR2 YFSETQ. CDR3 loop: CASSAAWGEQGANNGYTF. CDR3 coding DNA: TGCGCCAGCTCCGCGGCGTGGGGGGAACAGGGGGCGAACAATGGCTACACCTTC.

The chain carries TRBV4-1 and TRBJ2-7, with 10 bases fitting TRBD1. Germline CDR1 is MGHRA and CDR2 is YSYEKL. The CDR3 covers 15 residues. V was clipped by 5 bases and J by 3 bases; unmatched bases: 7. The CDR3 DNA reads as TGCGCCAGCAGCTTAGGGACAGGGGTGGTCTACGAGCAGTACTTC. Protein product: CASSLGTGVVYEQYF.

This clone came up once. The chain combines TRBV27 with TRBJ1-1, with D maybe TRBD1 (5 bases). The CDR3 consists of 14 residues. Looked up from germline, CDR1 is MNHEY and CDR2 is SMNVEV (reference sequence). The germline V and J ends were trimmed by 3 bases and 4 bases, with 12 bases remaining between them. CDR3: CASSFSRGGTEAFF. CDR3 in DNA: TGTGCCAGCAGTTTTTCGAGGGGAGGCACTGAAGCTTTCTTT.

The rearrangement joins TRBV28 to TRBJ1-4; TRBD1 agrees at 7 bases. Germline V lookup: CDR1 MDHEN, CDR2 SYDVKM. After removal of 3 bases from V and 10 bases from J, the junction contained 8 bases not matched to a gene. This CDR3 comprises 14 residues. The CDR3 DNA sequence: TGTGCCAGCAGTTTTGAGGGACAGCGCGCAAAACTGTTTTTT. Translation: CASSFEGQRAKLFF.

The J gene is TRBJ1-1, the V gene TRBV5-1; D uncertain. Trimming shortened V by 0 bases and J by 3 bases, and 15 bases separated the two germline ends. The CDR3 runs to 16 residues. Germline V lookup: CDR1 SGHRS, CDR2 YFSETQ. The CDR3 region has the DNA TGCGCCAGCAGCTTGGCCGTGTGGTACGGGGACACTGAAGCTTTCTTT. This sequence encodes CASSLAVWYGDTEAFF.

V usage is TRBV5-5 and J usage is TRBJ2-4; D might be TRBD2 (6 bases). Deletions cut 1 base from V and 0 bases from J, with 14 bases between. The CDR3 contains 17 residues. Germline values: CDR1 SGHKS, CDR2 YYEKEE (reference sequence). The CDR3, as DNA: TGTGCCAGCAGCTTGTGGAGGGAGTCTCTAGCCAAAAACATTCAGTACTTC. Its protein is CASSLWRESLAKNIQYF.

The chain combines TRBV3-1 (or the pseudogene TRBV3-2) with TRBJ2-5; TRBD2 matches at 11 bases. In germline, CDR1 is LGHDT, CDR2 YNNKEL (reference sequence). The junction had 6 bases not matched to a gene; V was cut back by 7 bases and J by 5 bases. There are 14 residues in the CDR3. CDR3 nucleotide sequence: TGTGCCAGCAAACTAGCGGGAGACATGGAGACCCAGTACTTC. Translated: CASKLAGDMETQYF.

The J gene is TRBJ2-7, the V gene TRBV28, with D possibly matching TRBD2 (6 bases). Germline CDR1 is MDHEN and CDR2 is SYDVKM. V was clipped by 8 bases and J by 5 bases, with 19 bases between them. The CDR3 sequence is 14 residues long. CDR3 sequence: CASARGGTIHEQYF. The CDR3, as DNA: TGTGCCAGCGCCCGGGGCGGGACGATTCACGAGCAGTACTTC. Using reference TRBV28 and TRBJ2-7 for the parts outside the CDR3, the full variable domain is DVKVTQSSRYLVKRTGEKVFLECVQDMDHENMFWYRQDPGLGLRLIYFSYDVKMKEKGDIPEGYSVSREKKERFSLILESASTNQTSMYLCASARGGTIHEQYFGPGTRLTVT.

This clone was observed a single time. The genes are TRBV18 and TRBJ1-4; maybe TRBD1 (5 bases). Trimming shortened V by 5 bases and J by 7 bases, and 8 bases separated the two germline ends. The CDR3 is 12 residues long. CDR1 is KGHSH, CDR2 LQKENI, per germline. The CDR3 DNA reads TGTGCCAGCTCAAGGGGAGGTGAAAAACTGTTTTTT. It yields the protein CASSRGGEKLFF.